This record looks at one TCR beta chain sequence and its context. This specimen belongs to a study of blood T cell repertoires in COVID-19. Study background: The United States, Italy and Spain provided the acute and convalescent COVID-19 samples. PBMCs, B-cell-depleted T cells, or T cells were the source of the cDNA or gDNA that made up the material.

CDR3 length: 15 residues. Trimming left V 5 bases short and J 5 bases short, with 18 bases between. Germline-derived CDR1 and CDR2 are LNHDA and SQIVND (reference sequence). Per the original methods: Reference gene primer amplification gave estimated nucleated cell counts. Profiling relied on immunoSEQ multiplex PCR, and the TCRdb table lists in-frame clones only, not all of them. The V and J calls and clone size were taken over from that table, and D and trimming were inferred from the DNA. This table has 120,000 to 150,000 clones, around 87% appearing once. The chain uses TRBV19 and TRBJ1-1; the D gene is possibly TRBD1 (6 bases). Sequenced: peripheral blood. The TCR comes from a woman in her 40s with acute or convalescent COVID-19. CDR3 sequence: CASSPRDTWGTEAFF. As DNA, the CDR3 is TGTGCCAGTAGTCCCCGGGACACCTGGGGAACTGAAGCTTTCTTT.